The 23 T cell receptor beta chains listed next were all sequenced from one sample in a study of shared clonotypes between healthy human individuals. Produced via immunoSEQ multiplex PCR; TCRdb's table is partial and in-frame only. The table has 1,500,000 or so clones, roughly 97% seen once. Sequencing input: naive CD4+ T cells sorted from blood. Indicated subset: CD45RA+ positively selected. The receptors here all came from a man aged 25-45 years in good health.

The chain uses TRBV7-3 and TRBJ2-7; no clear D gene. Trimming took 2 bases from V and 4 from J, leaving 9 bases between them. CDR1 SGHTA and CDR2 FQGTGA come from the germline V gene. The CDR3 consists of 13 residues. This CDR3 reads CASSLLGPYEQYF. CDR3 DNA sequence: TGTGCCAGCAGCTTATTAGGTCCTTACGAGCAGTACTTC.

J is TRBJ1-5 and V is TRBV6-4; TRBD1 aligns across 9 bases. The CDR3 totals 18 residues. Germline V gene data show CDR1 as MRHNA and CDR2 as SNTAGT. V was pared by 5 bases and J by 2 bases, with 13 bases of the junction left unmatched. CDR3 region: CASSPLPQGAPGNQPQHF. The CDR3 nucleotides read TGTGCCAGCAGTCCATTACCACAGGGGGCGCCGGGCAATCAGCCCCAGCATTTT.

This chain links TRBV5-1 with TRBJ1-4; no reliable D call. Trimming shortened V by 2 bases and J by 0 bases, and 8 bases separated the two germline ends. The germline CDR1 and CDR2 sequences are SGHRS and YFSETQ. The CDR3 extends over 15 amino acids. The CDR3 region is CASSLSTATNEKLFF. The CDR3 DNA sequence: TGCGCCAGCAGCTTAAGTACTGCAACTAATGAAAAACTGTTTTTT. Supplemented by reference TRBV5-1 and TRBJ1-4, the full variable domain reads KAGVTQTPRYLIKTRGQQVTLSCSPISGHRSVSWYQQTPGQGLQFLFEYFSETQRNKGNFPGRFSGRQFSNSRSEMNVSTLELGDSALYLCASSLSTATNEKLFFGSGTQLSVL.

This clone is a singleton in its sample. The chain links TRBV7-3 to TRBJ2-1; 9 bases align to TRBD2. Per germline, CDR1 SGHTA and CDR2 FQGTGA. The CDR3 is made up of 15 amino acids. The V gene end was trimmed by 3 bases and the J gene end by 5 bases; junction bases not matched to a gene: 5. CDR3: CASSFVSGRNNEQFF. As DNA, the CDR3 is TGTGCCAGCAGCTTCGTTAGCGGGAGAAACAATGAGCAGTTCTTC.

The chain is built from TRBV27 and TRBJ2-1, with TRBD2 matching over 14 bases. V lost 4 bases to trimming and J lost 9 bases; unmatched junction nucleotides: 11. The CDR3 loop spans 17 amino acids. The germline gives CDR1 MNHEY, CDR2 SMNVEV (reference sequence). The CDR3 region is CASSSPRTSGRSGEQFF. DNA of the CDR3: TGTGCCAGCAGTTCCCCCCGGACTAGCGGGAGGTCCGGTGAGCAGTTCTTC.

The count of this clone is one. The V gene is TRBV7-6, the J gene TRBJ2-7; the D gene is possibly TRBD2 (6 bases). Trimming took off 1 base at V and 0 bases at J, with 13 bases between the two ends. The CDR3 loop spans 16 amino acids. Germline V gene data show CDR1 as SGHVS and CDR2 as FNYEAQ. This CDR3 is CASSLGSPGDSYEQYF. The CDR3 DNA reads as TGTGCCAGCAGCTTAGGTTCCCCGGGGGACTCCTACGAGCAGTACTTC.

The CDR3 loop reads CASHPAGLSITGELFF. The CDR3 nucleotides read TGTGCCAGCCATCCCGCAGGACTTAGTATCACCGGGGAGCTGTTTTTT. The chain couples TRBV28 to TRBJ2-2, with TRBD2 as a possible D gene (5 bases). V lost 8 bases and J lost 4, with 20 bases in between. This CDR3 is 16 amino acids long. Germline V CDR1 and CDR2: MDHEN, SYDVKM.

The CDR3 bases are TGTGCCAGCAGCCCTACCCACACCATATATTTT. Translation gives CASSPTHTIYF. The chain is built from TRBV7-9 and TRBJ1-3; D unresolved. The CDR3 covers 11 residues. Germline V lookup: CDR1 SEHNR, CDR2 FQNEAQ (reference sequence). V lost 5 bases, J lost 8 bases, and 7 bases lay in between.

The CDR3 nucleotides are TGCAGCGTTGCCCCGTTGGGTAATGAGCAGTTCTTC. Amino acids: CSVAPLGNEQFF. The chain joins TRBV29-1 to TRBJ2-1; D is unresolved. Germline values: CDR1 SQVTM, CDR2 ANQGSEA. The V and J ends lost 4 bases and 7 bases respectively, with 11 bases between them. This CDR3 spans 12 amino acids.

The chain is built from TRBV9 and TRBJ2-1, with 13 bases identical to TRBD2. V shed 7 bases, J shed 7 bases, and the junction held 8 bases outside the gene matches. This CDR3 comprises 15 residues. In germline, CDR1 is SGDLS, CDR2 YYNGEE. The CDR3 region is CASCGGTSGINEQFF. The CDR3 DNA reads as TGTGCCAGCTGCGGCGGGACTAGCGGGATAAATGAGCAGTTCTTC.

The chain uses TRBV5-1 and TRBJ2-7; 9 bases fit TRBD2. CDR3 length equals 15 residues. With V trimmed by 5 bases and J by 0 bases, 6 bases remained unmatched. CDR1 and CDR2 from the germline V gene are SGHRS and YFSETQ. This CDR3 is CASRFYSGSSYEQYF. The CDR3 nucleotides read TGCGCCAGCAGATTTTATAGCGGGAGCTCCTACGAGCAGTACTTC. The full variable domain, with the rest looked up from reference TRBV5-1 and TRBJ2-7, is KAGVTQTPRYLIKTRGQQVTLSCSPISGHRSVSWYQQTPGQGLQFLFEYFSETQRNKGNFPGRFSGRQFSNSRSEMNVSTLELGDSALYLCASRFYSGSSYEQYFGPGTRLTVT.

This chain joins TRBV5-1 and TRBJ1-4; D is undetermined. From germline, CDR1 is SGHRS and CDR2 YFSETQ. The CDR3 spans 16 residues. The germline V and J ends were trimmed by 4 bases and 0 bases, with 13 bases remaining between them. Here the CDR3 reads CASSLGGSATNEKLFF. The DNA of the CDR3 is TGCGCCAGCAGCCTCGGAGGGAGTGCAACTAATGAAAAACTGTTTTTT.

A single count supports this clone. The CDR3 region is CSVLGDRTRGTQYF. DNA for the CDR3: TGCAGCGTCCTAGGGGACAGGACAAGGGGGACGCAGTATTTT. This rearrangement joins TRBV29-1 to TRBJ2-3; 8 positions agree with TRBD1. This CDR3 contains 14 residues. Per the germline V gene, CDR1 is SQVTM and CDR2 is ANQGSEA. Trimming cost V 6 bases and J 9 bases; bases outside gene matches: 14.

The chain recombines TRBV5-4 with TRBJ1-3; D not certain. This CDR3 region has 14 residues. Germline-derived CDR1 and CDR2 are SGHNT and YYREEE (reference sequence). Trimming cost V 3 bases and J 2 bases, with 9 bases left between them. CDR3 residues: CASSSTVAGNTIYF. The CDR3 bases are TGTGCCAGCAGCTCTACTGTGGCTGGAAACACCATATATTTT.

The chain joins TRBV5-6 to TRBJ2-2; 9 nucleotides match TRBD2. Germline V gene data show CDR1 as SGHDT and CDR2 as YYEEEE. This CDR3 spans 16 amino acids. The trim removed 1 base at V and 6 bases at J, leaving 7 bases unmatched. The CDR3 nucleotides are TGTGCCAGCAGCTTGTATCGGACTAGCGACGCCGGGGAGCTGTTTTTT. Its translation: CASSLYRTSDAGELFF. Full variable domain (remainder filled in from reference TRBV5-6 and TRBJ2-2): DAGVTQSPTHLIKTRGQQVTLRCSPKSGHDTVSWYQQALGQGPQFIFQYYEEEERQRGNFPDRFSGHQFPNYSSELNVNALLLGDSALYLCASSLYRTSDAGELFFGEGSRLTVL.

This rearrangement joins TRBV7-2 to TRBJ1-5, with 10 bases aligning to TRBD1. Germline-derived CDR1 and CDR2 are SGHTA and FQGNSA. The CDR3 extends over 16 amino acids. V shed 3 bases and J 5 bases; nucleotides not matched to a gene: 7. The CDR3 bases are TGTGCCAGCAGCTTCCATCCGGGACAGGGGTATCAGCCCCAGCATTTT. Amino acid sequence: CASSFHPGQGYQPQHF.

V is TRBV6-1 and J is TRBJ1-5; TRBD1 might be the D (6 bases). This CDR3 spans 14 amino acids. Trimming pared 6 bases from V and 11 bases from J, leaving 20 bases between. Germline CDR1 and CDR2: MNHNS and SASEGT. In nucleotides, the CDR3 is TGTGCCAGCAGAGGACAGCGAACAGTGGAGGCCCAGCATTTT. Translated, it gives CASRGQRTVEAQHF.

The rearrangement uses TRBV4-2 and TRBJ2-5, with D maybe TRBD2 (5 bases). The germline V gene has CDR1 LGHNA and CDR2 YNFKEQ. The CDR3 length is 14 residues. The V end was cut by 4 bases, the J end by 4 bases, with 13 bases between. In DNA form, the CDR3 reads TGTGCCAGCAGCCGCAGCGGAACTCGAGAGACCCAGTACTTC. It yields the protein CASSRSGTRETQYF.

Only a few counts were recorded for this clone. The gene calls are TRBV5-6 and TRBJ1-6; D perhaps matches TRBD1 (5 bases). Trimming stripped 2 bases from V and 4 bases from J, with 13 bases between. This CDR3 has 16 residues. Germline V gene sequence: CDR1 SGHDT, CDR2 YYEEEE. In DNA, the CDR3 is TGTGCCAGCAGCTTTCTCCAGGGAAGTTATAATTCACCCCTCCACTTT. It specifies CASSFLQGSYNSPLHF.

The chain carries TRBV23-1 and TRBJ2-3, with D perhaps TRBD1 (5 bases). TRBV23-1 is flagged as an ORF with uncertain function. This CDR3 is built from 13 residues. The V gene lost 9 bases and the J gene lost 2 bases, with 12 bases spanning the gap. The CDR3 region is CASTGEDTDTQYF. The CDR3 bases are TGCGCCAGTACAGGTGAAGACACAGATACGCAGTATTTT.

The CDR3 nucleotides are TGTGCCCTAGCGGCTACTGAAGCTTTCTTT. The encoded protein is CALAATEAFF. V usage is TRBV30 and J usage is TRBJ1-1; D uncertain. Germline-derived CDR1 and CDR2 are GTSNPN and SVGIG (reference sequence). The CDR3 is made up of 10 amino acids. The germline V and J ends were trimmed by 8 bases and 5 bases, with 9 bases remaining between them.

In nucleotides, the CDR3 is TGTGCCAGCAGACCCTCCCGGGACTACTCCTACGAGCAGTACTTC. Its translation is CASRPSRDYSYEQYF. The chain joins TRBV6-6 to TRBJ2-7; 7 bases map to TRBD2. The CDR3 totals 15 residues. CDR1 and CDR2 from the germline V gene are MNHNY and SVGAGI (reference sequence). V was clipped by 6 bases and J by 0 bases; unmatched bases: 8.

The rearrangement joins TRBV11-2 to TRBJ1-4, with D hard to call. The CDR3 contains 15 residues. Looked up from germline, CDR1 is SGHAT and CDR2 is FQNNGV. The V gene lost 0 bases and the J gene lost 8 bases, with 13 bases spanning the gap. CDR3: CASSLDSWVGEKLFF. CDR3 sequence (DNA): TGTGCCAGCAGCTTAGATAGTTGGGTGGGAGAAAAACTGTTTTTT.